A single sample gave rise to the 8 T cell receptor beta chains below, sequenced in a study of cytomegalovirus exposure and HLA in healthy donors. The PCR had 60 Vbeta and 13 Jbeta primers. Sequencing used immunoSEQ multiplex PCR; TCRdb keeps in-frame clones, though not all of them. The table lists around 160,000 clones, around three quarters of them singletons. The sequenced sample was PBMCs. The source of these receptors is a woman in her forties in good health and CMV-seropositive.

The chain uses TRBV7-2 and TRBJ1-1, with D possibly being TRBD1 (6 bases). Trimming removed 1 base at V and 8 bases at J, with 11 bases between. The germline gives CDR1 SGHTA, CDR2 FQGNSA. The CDR3 runs to 13 residues. The CDR3 sequence: CASSLDPTGEAFF. DNA for the CDR3: TGTGCCAGCAGCTTAGATCCGACAGGCGAAGCTTTCTTT.

This clone turned up a few times. The V and J genes are TRBV6-1 and TRBJ2-1; 7 bases are a match to TRBD1. Germline V gives CDR1 MNHNS, CDR2 SASEGT. The V and J ends lost 7 bases and 4 bases, in that order; junction bases with no gene match: 10. The CDR3 totals 15 residues. Here the CDR3 reads CASTADREIYNEQFF. DNA of the CDR3: TGTGCCAGCACCGCCGACAGGGAGATTTACAATGAGCAGTTCTTC.

The J gene is TRBJ1-4, the V gene TRBV14, with 7 bases lining up with TRBD1. The CDR3 loop spans 15 amino acids. The trim removed 5 bases at V and 5 bases at J, leaving 8 bases unmatched. Germline V gene sequence: CDR1 SGHDN, CDR2 FVKESK. The DNA for the CDR3 is TGTGCCAGCAGCGACCACAGGGGTAGAAATGAAAAACTGTTTTTT. Its translation is CASSDHRGRNEKLFF.

The sample holds one count of this clone. The chain has TRBV5-4 and TRBJ2-1; 10 nucleotides match TRBD1. The ends lost 0 bases at V and 4 bases at J; junction bases unmatched: 1. There are 15 residues in the CDR3. Germline V gene sequence: CDR1 SGHNT, CDR2 YYREEE (reference sequence). DNA for the CDR3: TGTGCCAGCAGCTTGGTGGGACAGGGGTACAATGAGCAGTTCTTC. This gives the protein CASSLVGQGYNEQFF.

This chain uses TRBV10-3 with TRBJ1-2; D unclear. V gave up 0 bases and J gave up 5 bases, with 7 bases separating them. This CDR3 region has 13 residues. Per germline, CDR1 ENHRY and CDR2 SYGVKD. The CDR3: CAISESEIYGYTF. The CDR3 nucleotides read TGTGCCATCAGTGAGTCGGAGATTTATGGCTACACCTTC.

V gene TRBV28 combines with J gene TRBJ1-4, with a weak D call TRBD1 (6 bases). Looked up from germline, CDR1 is MDHEN and CDR2 is SYDVKM. The CDR3 has 16 amino acids. V shed 2 bases and J shed 5 bases, with 15 bases lying between them. This CDR3 reads CASSLMSGGRNEKLFF. CDR3 nucleotides: TGTGCCAGCAGTTTAATGTCGGGGGGCCGGAATGAAAAACTGTTTTTT. Full variable domain (rest looked up from reference TRBV28 and TRBJ1-4): DVKVTQSSRYLVKRTGEKVFLECVQDMDHENMFWYRQDPGLGLRLIYFSYDVKMKEKGDIPEGYSVSREKKERFSLILESASTNQTSMYLCASSLMSGGRNEKLFFGSGTQLSVL.

This chain joins TRBV11-2 and TRBJ1-2; D gene ambiguous. Per the germline V gene, CDR1 is SGHAT and CDR2 is FQNNGV. The CDR3 is 12 residues long. V was shortened by 0 bases and J by 14 bases, with 13 bases between the two germline ends. CDR3 protein: CASSLEAEPGTF. DNA of the CDR3: TGTGCCAGCAGCTTAGAAGCGGAGCCGGGGACCTTC.

The chain is built from TRBV19 and TRBJ2-5; 10 nucleotides match TRBD2. CDR1 is LNHDA, CDR2 SQIVND, per germline (reference sequence). This CDR3 spans 15 amino acids. The ends lost 4 bases at V and 5 bases at J; junction bases unmatched: 7. CDR3 residues: CASSRAGGPRETQYF. The CDR3 DNA is TGTGCCAGTAGTAGAGCGGGGGGGCCTCGGGAGACCCAGTACTTC.